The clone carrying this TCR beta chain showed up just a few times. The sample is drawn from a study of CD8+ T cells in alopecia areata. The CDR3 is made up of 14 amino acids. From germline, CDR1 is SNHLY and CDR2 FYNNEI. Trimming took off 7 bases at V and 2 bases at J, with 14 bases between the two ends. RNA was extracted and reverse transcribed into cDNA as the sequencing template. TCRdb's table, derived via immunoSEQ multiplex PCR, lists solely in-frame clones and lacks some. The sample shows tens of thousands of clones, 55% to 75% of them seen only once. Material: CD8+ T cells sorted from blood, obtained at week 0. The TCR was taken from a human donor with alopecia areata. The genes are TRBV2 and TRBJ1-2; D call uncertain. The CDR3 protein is CASTPKVDNYGYTF. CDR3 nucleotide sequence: TGTGCCAGCACCCCTAAGGTGGACAACTATGGCTACACCTTC.